The present T cell receptor beta chain was sequenced within a study of blood T cell repertoires in COVID-19. Study details: From T cells, B-cell-depleted T cells, or PBMCs came the material, which was cDNA or gDNA.

Per the original data handling: By means of reference gene primer amplification, nucleated cell counts were estimated. Measured with immunoSEQ multiplex PCR; TCRdb has only the in-frame clones, and not every one. The D gene and trimming were derived from the DNA, and the V and J assignments and clone size from that table. Of more than 150,000 clones in the sample, roughly 89% are singletons; the top ten hold 0.88%. Trimming removed 3 bases from V and 5 bases from J; junction bases left unmatched: 9. The CDR3 contains 14 residues. Germline V gene sequence: CDR1 DFQATT, CDR2 SNEGSKA (reference sequence).

The specimen was peripheral blood. The TCR sequence derives from a woman aged 18-29 years who had recovered from COVID-19. The rearrangement joins TRBV20-1 to TRBJ1-2; TRBD1 agrees at 7 bases. The CDR3 spells CSASLRQGKYGYTF. The CDR3 DNA sequence: TGCAGTGCTAGTCTGCGACAGGGAAAGTATGGCTACACCTTC.